The 31 T cell receptor beta chains listed next were all sequenced from one sample in a study of T cell changes during pregnancy in multiple sclerosis. Assay used: immunoSEQ multiplex PCR; TCRdb lists only in-frame clones, some missing. This sample has some 69,000 clones, with less than 95% found just once. The sequenced sample was peripheral blood, obtained in the second trimester of pregnancy. These TCRs come from a female donor in good health, enrolled as a control in a pregnancy study.

V usage is TRBV5-4 and J usage is TRBJ1-1, with D possibly matching TRBD1 (6 bases). Germline CDR1 and CDR2: SGHNT and YYREEE (reference sequence). V dropped 2 bases and J dropped 1 base, with 15 bases sitting between them. The CDR3 has 16 amino acids. The CDR3 DNA reads TGTGCCAGCAGCTTTCGAAGTGGCAGGGGGAACACTGAAGCTTTCTTT. It yields the protein CASSFRSGRGNTEAFF.

V and J are TRBV27 and TRBJ2-5; 7 bases are a match to TRBD1. The CDR3 sequence is 17 residues long. After removal of 6 bases from V and 3 bases from J, the junction contained 16 bases not matched to a gene. Germline assignment: CDR1 MNHEY and CDR2 SMNVEV (reference sequence). CDR3 DNA sequence: TGTGCCAGCAGCCTCCAACGGACAGGTCATTTTGAAGAGACCCAGTACTTC. Translation gives CASSLQRTGHFEETQYF.

This chain links TRBV5-8 with TRBJ1-2; no definite D call. The germline V gene has CDR1 SGHTS and CDR2 YDEGEE. Between the trimmed V and J ends, which lost 5 bases and 7 bases, there was a span of 12 bases. The CDR3 contains 12 residues. This chain's CDR3 is CASRRGPRGYTF. As DNA, the CDR3 is TGTGCCAGCAGGCGAGGGCCCCGTGGCTACACCTTC. Based on the CDR3 plus reference TRBV5-8 and TRBJ1-2, the full variable domain is EAGVTQSPTHLIKTRGQQATLRCSPISGHTSVYWYQQALGLGLQFLLWYDEGEERNRGNFPPRFSGRQFPNYSSELNVNALELEDSALYLCASRRGPRGYTFGSGTRLTVV.

The V call is TRBV6-6, the J call TRBJ1-4, with no clear D. V lost 11 bases and J lost 8, with 18 bases in between. This CDR3 spans 13 amino acids. Germline-derived CDR1 and CDR2 are MNHNY and SVGAGI (reference sequence). CDR3 nucleotides: TGTGCCCACAAGGGAGGGTTAGAGGAAAAACTGTTTTTT. Amino acids: CAHKGGLEEKLFF.

The chain is built from TRBV20-1 and TRBJ2-7; D perhaps matches TRBD1 (6 bases). CDR1 and CDR2 (germline): DFQATT, SNEGSKA (reference sequence). The V end was cut by 4 bases, the J end by 6 bases, with 10 bases between. The CDR3 totals 11 residues. DNA for the CDR3: TGCAGTGCTAACATACAGGGCGAGCAGTACTTC. Translated: CSANIQGEQYF.

The chain has TRBV9 and TRBJ2-1, with 9 bases aligning to TRBD1. CDR1 and CDR2 (germline): SGDLS, YYNGEE. There are 14 residues in the CDR3. Losses at the gene ends were 0 bases for V and 7 bases for J; bases not matched to a gene: 2. The DNA of the CDR3 is TGTGCCAGCAGCGTAGGCGGGACAGGGAATGAGCAGTTCTTC. It specifies CASSVGGTGNEQFF.

The chain combines TRBV6-1 with TRBJ2-3, with 11 positions matching TRBD1. Looked up from germline, CDR1 is MNHNS and CDR2 is SASEGT. J was trimmed by 6 bases and V by 4 bases; bases with no gene match: 6. The CDR3 has 15 amino acids. This chain's CDR3 is CASSADRGRMDTQYF. The CDR3 DNA is TGTGCCAGCAGTGCGGACAGGGGGCGCATGGATACGCAGTATTTT.

This clone was observed a handful of times. This chain connects TRBV27 to TRBJ1-5; D is uncertain. This CDR3 has 14 amino acids. Germline CDR1 reads MNHEY; CDR2 reads SMNVEV (reference sequence). Trimming removed 5 bases at V and 5 bases at J, with 13 bases between. CDR3 coding DNA: TGTGCCAGCAGTAATATCCACGGTGATCAGCCCCAGCATTTT. This gives the protein CASSNIHGDQPQHF.

DNA of the CDR3: TGCGCCAGCAGCGGATTTAGGGGGGAGGGATGGGGCGAGCAGTACTTC. Amino acid sequence: CASSGFRGEGWGEQYF. The chain couples TRBV5-1 to TRBJ2-7, with D possibly being TRBD2 (7 bases). Germline CDR1 SGHRS, CDR2 YFSETQ. This CDR3 region has 16 residues. With 4 bases removed from V and 6 bases from J, the gap between germline ends came to 23 bases. The variable domain in full, completed from reference TRBV5-1 and TRBJ2-7, reads KAGVTQTPRYLIKTRGQQVTLSCSPISGHRSVSWYQQTPGQGLQFLFEYFSETQRNKGNFPGRFSGRQFSNSRSEMNVSTLELGDSALYLCASSGFRGEGWGEQYFGPGTRLTVT.

The genes are TRBV20-1 and TRBJ2-3; D is undetermined. Germline CDR1 reads DFQATT; CDR2 reads SNEGSKA (reference sequence). Trimming pared 5 bases from V and 2 bases from J, leaving 5 bases between. CDR3 length: 11 residues. CDR3 amino acids: CSAGLTDTQYF. CDR3 sequence (DNA): TGCAGTGCTGGCCTCACAGATACGCAGTATTTT.

The chain is built from TRBV5-1 and TRBJ1-1; no firm D call. This CDR3 has 19 amino acids. Germline CDR1 and CDR2: SGHRS and YFSETQ. V was trimmed by 4 bases and J by 4 bases, leaving 29 bases between them. The CDR3, as DNA: TGCGCCAGCAGCCCCTGGGTCCAAGGGCCGGGGTTCAAGGGCACTGAAGCTTTCTTT. It translates to CASSPWVQGPGFKGTEAFF.

This clone has a single count. The J gene is TRBJ2-2, the V gene TRBV5-1; D may be TRBD2 (6 bases). The germline V and J ends were trimmed by 1 base and 4 bases, with 11 bases remaining between them. The germline CDR1 and CDR2 sequences are SGHRS and YFSETQ. The CDR3 sequence is 15 residues long. The CDR3 sequence is CASSLLAPSTGELFF. CDR3 nucleotides: TGCGCCAGCAGCTTGCTAGCGCCCAGCACCGGGGAGCTGTTTTTT.

The gene calls are TRBV7-8 and TRBJ1-4; weak D call: TRBD1 (5 bases). The V gene's germline CDR1 is SGHVS and CDR2 FQNEAQ. The CDR3 contains 16 residues. V gave up 1 base and J gave up 5 bases, with 14 bases separating them. The CDR3 spells CASSLGGTALNEKLFF. For the CDR3, the DNA is TGTGCCAGCAGCTTAGGGGGCACAGCCCTAAATGAAAAACTGTTTTTT. Complete variable domain (other parts from reference TRBV7-8 and TRBJ1-4): GAGVSQSPRYKVAKRGQDVALRCDPISGHVSLFWYQQALGQGPEFLTYFQNEAQLDKSGLPSDRFFAERPEGSVSTLKIQRTQQEDSAVYLCASSLGGTALNEKLFFGSGTQLSVL.

The V and J genes are TRBV2 and TRBJ1-2; D might be TRBD1 (6 bases). V was trimmed by 2 bases and J by 6 bases, leaving 7 bases between them. The CDR3 extends over 12 amino acids. Germline CDR1 is SNHLY and CDR2 is FYNNEI. The CDR3 reads CASSETGNGYTF. CDR3 nucleotide sequence: TGTGCCAGCAGTGAAACAGGGAATGGCTACACCTTC. Using reference TRBV2 and TRBJ1-2 for the parts outside the CDR3, the full variable domain is EPEVTQTPSHQVTQMGQEVILRCVPISNHLYFYWYRQILGQKVEFLVSFYNNEISEKSEIFDDQFSVERPDGSNFTLKIRSTKLEDSAMYFCASSETGNGYTFGSGTRLTVV.

V and J are TRBV5-4 and TRBJ2-7; 7 nucleotides match TRBD1. The CDR3 is made up of 15 amino acids. Germline trimming cut 0 bases from V and 3 bases from J; bases unmatched to any gene: 6. CDR1 is SGHNT and CDR2 is YYREEE in the germline V gene (reference sequence). CDR3 sequence reads: CASSLGQGLIYEQYF. CDR3 coding DNA: TGTGCCAGCAGCTTGGGACAGGGTTTAATCTACGAGCAGTACTTC.

Notes on this clone: Distinct nucleotide sequences in the sample also encode this CDR3. The rearrangement joins TRBV2 to TRBJ1-2; 7 positions agree with TRBD1. Germline assignment: CDR1 SNHLY and CDR2 FYNNEI. The junction had 2 bases not matched to a gene; V was cut back by 4 bases and J by 3 bases. This CDR3 region has 13 residues. Here the CDR3 reads CASSGQGHYGYTF. The CDR3 DNA is TGTGCCAGCAGTGGACAGGGACACTATGGCTACACCTTC.

The count of this clone is one. V and J are TRBV6-4 and TRBJ2-1; TRBD2 matches 10 bases. CDR3 length: 15 amino acids. With V trimmed by 3 bases and J by 8 bases, 7 bases remained unmatched. Germline V gives CDR1 MRHNA, CDR2 SNTAGT. As DNA, the CDR3 is TGTGCCAGCAGTGATTCTAGCGGGGGCGAAGATGAGCAGTTCTTC. It specifies CASSDSSGGEDEQFF.

The rearrangement joins TRBV28 to TRBJ2-1; D is perhaps TRBD1 (6 bases). The CDR3 extends over 16 amino acids. Per germline, CDR1 MDHEN and CDR2 SYDVKM. V was cut by 6 bases and J by 0 bases, with 15 bases left in between. The CDR3 here is CASRLYGRGSYNEQFF. In DNA form, the CDR3 reads TGTGCCAGCAGACTTTATGGCAGGGGCTCCTACAATGAGCAGTTCTTC.

The gene calls are TRBV5-6 and TRBJ1-1; D not certain. This CDR3 contains 13 residues. In germline, CDR1 is SGHDT, CDR2 YYEEEE. Trimming removed 3 bases from V and 6 bases from J, with 12 bases in between. The CDR3 DNA reads TGTGCCAGCAGCTCCGTTGGGCAGGCTGAAGCTTTCTTT. Protein sequence: CASSSVGQAEAFF.

This rearrangement joins TRBV27 to TRBJ1-1; possible D gene TRBD1, 6 bases. Germline CDR1 and CDR2: MNHEY and SMNVEV (reference sequence). There are 13 residues in the CDR3. Trimming cost V 6 bases and J 0 bases, with 8 bases left between them. CDR3 residues: CASRWTVNTEAFF. The CDR3 DNA reads TGTGCCAGCAGGTGGACAGTGAACACTGAAGCTTTCTTT.

This sequence joins TRBV2 and TRBJ1-1; D is ambiguous. Germline V gives CDR1 SNHLY, CDR2 FYNNEI. Trimming cost V 3 bases and J 1 base, with 9 bases left between them. This CDR3 comprises 14 residues. The CDR3 DNA reads as TGTGCCAGCAGTGATTACACAGCGAACACTGAAGCTTTCTTT. Its translation is CASSDYTANTEAFF.

Points on this clone: One end of the junction is discordant with germline, which a read error may explain. The V gene is TRBV6-5, the J gene TRBJ2-1, with D maybe TRBD1 (6 bases). This CDR3 region has 16 residues. The germline CDR1 and CDR2 sequences are MNHEY and SVGAGI. CDR3 bases: TGTGTCAGCAGTTACTCCAACAGGGCTCCACACCATGAGCAGTTCTTC. It is translated as CVSSYSNRAPHHEQFF.

The chain joins TRBV7-8 to TRBJ1-1; D call uncertain. This CDR3 comprises 17 residues. V dropped 2 bases and J dropped 4 bases, with 20 bases sitting between them. The germline gives CDR1 SGHVS, CDR2 FQNEAQ. This chain's CDR3 is CASSLLPPPVSVTEAFF. In nucleotides, the CDR3 is TGTGCCAGCAGCTTATTGCCCCCTCCGGTCTCCGTCACTGAAGCTTTCTTT.

This chain uses TRBV28 with TRBJ1-1; 7 nucleotides match TRBD1. CDR3 length: 14 residues. Germline V gene data show CDR1 as MDHEN and CDR2 as SYDVKM. The ends lost 5 bases at V and 3 bases at J; junction bases unmatched: 6. The CDR3 protein is CASSLQGIYTEAFF. The CDR3 nucleotides are TGTGCCAGCAGTCTACAGGGGATTTACACTGAAGCTTTCTTT.

The chain employs TRBV5-1 and TRBJ2-7; 11 nucleotides line up with TRBD2. V trimming: 3 bases; J trimming: 5 bases; junction bases outside the gene matches: 7. CDR1 and CDR2 from the germline V gene are SGHRS and YFSETQ. The CDR3 totals 15 residues. In nucleotides, the CDR3 is TGCGCCAGCAGCTCCTTTAGCGGGAGGGCCAACGAGCAGTACTTC. Its protein is CASSSFSGRANEQYF. Drawing the rest from reference TRBV5-1 and TRBJ2-7, the complete variable domain is KAGVTQTPRYLIKTRGQQVTLSCSPISGHRSVSWYQQTPGQGLQFLFEYFSETQRNKGNFPGRFSGRQFSNSRSEMNVSTLELGDSALYLCASSSFSGRANEQYFGPGTRLTVT.

This clone qualifies as medium-sized. V usage is TRBV6-4 and J usage is TRBJ2-3; TRBD2 agrees at 10 bases. V was clipped by 4 bases and J by 4 bases; unmatched bases: 8. The germline V gene has CDR1 MRHNA and CDR2 SNTAGT. The CDR3 is 16 residues long. The CDR3 sequence: CASSGESGRGPDTQYF. CDR3 DNA sequence: TGTGCCAGCAGTGGAGAAAGCGGGAGGGGACCAGATACGCAGTATTTT.

The chain carries TRBV6-1 and TRBJ1-3; 7 bases fit TRBD1. The V gene end was trimmed by 1 base and the J gene end by 4 bases; junction bases not matched to a gene: 7. Germline CDR1 reads MNHNS; CDR2 reads SASEGT. The CDR3 sequence is 16 residues long. For the CDR3, the DNA is TGTGCCAGCAGTGAAGAGACAGGGTTGGGAGGAAACACCATATATTTT. The encoded protein is CASSEETGLGGNTIYF.

The chain carries TRBV6-5 and TRBJ2-5, with 7 bases fitting TRBD1. The CDR3 runs 15 residues. With V trimmed by 0 bases and J by 5 bases, 6 bases remained unmatched. Germline lookup yields CDR1 MNHEY and CDR2 SVGAGI. CDR3 sequence (DNA): TGTGCCAGCAGTTACTCGACAGGGTCGGGGGAGACCCAGTACTTC. It is translated as CASSYSTGSGETQYF.

The rearrangement joins TRBV18 to TRBJ1-2, with D unresolved. The CDR3 is 15 residues long. V lost 2 bases to trimming and J lost 5 bases, with 15 bases between them. Germline V gene lookup returns CDR1 KGHSH and CDR2 LQKENI. CDR3 in amino acids: CASSPVSTMGYGYTF. The CDR3, as DNA: TGTGCCAGCTCACCAGTTTCTACTATGGGTTATGGCTACACCTTC.

The chain links TRBV7-9 to TRBJ2-5; 9 nucleotides align to TRBD2. This CDR3 has 15 residues. The germline gives CDR1 SEHNR, CDR2 FQNEAQ (reference sequence). V dropped 5 bases and J dropped 3; count of bases not matched to a gene: 7. CDR3 in amino acids: CASSLLGGGEETQYF. CDR3 DNA: TGTGCCAGCAGCCTTCTTGGCGGGGGGGAAGAGACCCAGTACTTC.

The chain joins TRBV25-1 to TRBJ2-5; no definite D call. V was shortened by 4 bases and J by 0 bases, with 3 bases between the two germline ends. Germline CDR1 and CDR2: MGHDK and SYGVNS. This CDR3 has 12 amino acids. For the CDR3, the DNA is TGTGCCAGCAGTGCGTACCAAGAGACCCAGTACTTC. Amino acids: CASSAYQETQYF.